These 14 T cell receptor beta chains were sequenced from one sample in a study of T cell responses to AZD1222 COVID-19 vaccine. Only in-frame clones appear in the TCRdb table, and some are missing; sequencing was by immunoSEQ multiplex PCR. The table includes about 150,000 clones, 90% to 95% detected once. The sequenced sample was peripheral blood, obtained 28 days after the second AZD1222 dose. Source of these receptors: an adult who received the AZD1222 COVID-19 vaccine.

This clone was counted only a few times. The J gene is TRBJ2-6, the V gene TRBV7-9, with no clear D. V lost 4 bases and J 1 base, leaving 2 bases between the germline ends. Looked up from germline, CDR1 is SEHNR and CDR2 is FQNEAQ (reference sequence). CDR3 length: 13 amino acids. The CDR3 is CASSSSGANVLTF. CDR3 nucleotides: TGTGCCAGCAGCTCGTCTGGGGCCAACGTCCTGACTTTC.

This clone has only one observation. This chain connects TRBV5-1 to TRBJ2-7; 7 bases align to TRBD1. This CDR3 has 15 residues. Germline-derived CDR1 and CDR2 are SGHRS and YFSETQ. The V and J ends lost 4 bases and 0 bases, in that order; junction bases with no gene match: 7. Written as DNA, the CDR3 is TGCGCCAGCAGCCCGGACAGGTGGAGCTCCTACGAGCAGTACTTC. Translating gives CASSPDRWSSYEQYF.

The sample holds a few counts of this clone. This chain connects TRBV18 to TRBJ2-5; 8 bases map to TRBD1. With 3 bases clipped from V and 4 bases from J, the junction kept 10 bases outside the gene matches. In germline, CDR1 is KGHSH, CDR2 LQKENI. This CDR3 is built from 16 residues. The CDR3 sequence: CASSPDQTGALETQYF. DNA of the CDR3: TGTGCCAGCTCACCCGACCAGACAGGGGCGCTAGAGACCCAGTACTTC.

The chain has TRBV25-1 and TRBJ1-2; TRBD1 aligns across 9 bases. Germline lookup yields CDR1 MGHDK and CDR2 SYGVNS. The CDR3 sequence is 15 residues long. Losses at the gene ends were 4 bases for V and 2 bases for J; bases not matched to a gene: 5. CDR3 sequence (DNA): TGTGCCAGCAGTGGATCCGGGACAGGGAACTATGGCTACACCTTC. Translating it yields CASSGSGTGNYGYTF.

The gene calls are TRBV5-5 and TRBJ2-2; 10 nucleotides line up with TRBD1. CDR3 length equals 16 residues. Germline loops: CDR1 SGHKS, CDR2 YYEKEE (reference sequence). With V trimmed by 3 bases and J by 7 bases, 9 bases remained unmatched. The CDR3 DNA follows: TGTGCCAGCAGCTCTGGGACAGGGGAAAGGATCGGGGAGCTGTTTTTT. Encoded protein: CASSSGTGERIGELFF.

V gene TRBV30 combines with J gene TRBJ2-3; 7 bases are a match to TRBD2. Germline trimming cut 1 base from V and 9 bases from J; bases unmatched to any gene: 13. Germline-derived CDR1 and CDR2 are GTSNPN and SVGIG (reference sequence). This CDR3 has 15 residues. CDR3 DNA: TGTGCCTGGAGTGCCTCACTAGCGCCTGGTGTGACGCAGTATTTT. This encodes CAWSASLAPGVTQYF.

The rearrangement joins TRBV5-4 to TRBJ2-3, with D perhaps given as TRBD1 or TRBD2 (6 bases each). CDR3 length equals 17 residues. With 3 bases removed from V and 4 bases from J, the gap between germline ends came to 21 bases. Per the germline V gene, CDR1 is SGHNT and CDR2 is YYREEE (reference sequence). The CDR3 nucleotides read TGTGCCAGCAGCTCGTCGGAGTGGGGGGCCCGGGCAGATACGCAGTATTTT. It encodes CASSSSEWGARADTQYF.

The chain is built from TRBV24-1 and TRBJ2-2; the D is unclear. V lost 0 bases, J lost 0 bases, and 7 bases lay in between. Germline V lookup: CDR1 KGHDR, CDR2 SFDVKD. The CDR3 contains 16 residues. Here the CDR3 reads CATSDLSAANTGELFF. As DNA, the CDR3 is TGTGCCACCAGTGATTTGTCGGCAGCGAACACCGGGGAGCTGTTTTTT.

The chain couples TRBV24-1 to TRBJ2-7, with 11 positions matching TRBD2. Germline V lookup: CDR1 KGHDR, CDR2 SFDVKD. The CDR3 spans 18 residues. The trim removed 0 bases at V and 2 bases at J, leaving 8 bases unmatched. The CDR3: CATSDLNGTSGETYEQYF. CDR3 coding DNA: TGTGCCACCAGTGATTTGAATGGGACTAGCGGAGAAACCTACGAGCAGTACTTC.

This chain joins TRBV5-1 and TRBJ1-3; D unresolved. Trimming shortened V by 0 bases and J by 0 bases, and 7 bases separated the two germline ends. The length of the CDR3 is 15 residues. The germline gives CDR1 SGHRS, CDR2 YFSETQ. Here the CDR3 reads CASSLDSFSGNTIYF. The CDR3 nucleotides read TGCGCCAGCAGCTTGGATTCATTCTCTGGAAACACCATATATTTT. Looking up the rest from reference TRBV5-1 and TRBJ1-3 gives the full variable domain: KAGVTQTPRYLIKTRGQQVTLSCSPISGHRSVSWYQQTPGQGLQFLFEYFSETQRNKGNFPGRFSGRQFSNSRSEMNVSTLELGDSALYLCASSLDSFSGNTIYFGEGSWLTVV.

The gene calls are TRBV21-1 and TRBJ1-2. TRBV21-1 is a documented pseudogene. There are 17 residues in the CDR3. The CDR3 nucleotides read TGTGCCAGCAGCAAAGTAGACGCTCAGAGATCTAACTATGGCTACACCTTC. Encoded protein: CASSKVDAQRSNYGYTF.

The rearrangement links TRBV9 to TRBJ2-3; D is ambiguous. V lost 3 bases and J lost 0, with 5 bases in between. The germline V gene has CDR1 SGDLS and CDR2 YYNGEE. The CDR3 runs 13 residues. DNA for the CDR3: TGTGCCAGCAGCGGGGGAAGCACAGATACGCAGTATTTT. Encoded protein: CASSGGSTDTQYF.

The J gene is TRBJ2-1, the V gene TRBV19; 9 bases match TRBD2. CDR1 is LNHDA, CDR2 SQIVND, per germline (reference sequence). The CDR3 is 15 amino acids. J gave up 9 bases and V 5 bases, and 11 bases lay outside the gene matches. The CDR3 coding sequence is TGTGCCAGTAGTCCCCGGGTTAGCGGGAGTCCTGAGCAGTTCTTC. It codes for CASSPRVSGSPEQFF.

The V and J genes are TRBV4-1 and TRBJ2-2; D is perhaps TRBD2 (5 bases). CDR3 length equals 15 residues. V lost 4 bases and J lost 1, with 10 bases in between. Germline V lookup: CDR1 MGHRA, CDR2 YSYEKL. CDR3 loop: CASSPRGRNTGELFF. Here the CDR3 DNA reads TGCGCCAGCAGCCCTCGGGGAAGGAACACCGGGGAGCTGTTTTTT.